This T cell receptor beta chain is from a study of T cell repertoires in cytomegalovirus infection (dated by TCRdb to about 2019). About the full investigation: Peptide stimulations targeted recently identified HLA-C-restricted CMV epitopes, whose presentation resists viral immunomodulation, together with well-studied HLA-B-restricted epitopes. The HLA type of each donor mattered for the analysis, because public TCR beta signatures pointed to carriage of CMV infection along with the matching HLA type.

On this clonotype itself: Its binding antigen is unknown. Base qualities are not at hand, and no much larger clone is one base apart.

Sequenced on an Illumina HiSeq 1500. The raw public reads went through TCRdb reprocessing: fastp at Q25, MiXCR clone calling, in-frame beta chains kept. Rows with one shared CDR3 protein collapse into an entry with the most common genes and DNA. The sample table shows 50,000 to 65,000 distinct CDR3 sequences, and over 15% are seen once. The top ten hold about 68% of the sample. Overall study results and their limits: In the ex vivo response, HLA-C-restricted CMV-specific TCR beta clonotypes were dominant, and in two of eight donors the single most frequent clonotype came from this HLA-C-restricted group. In both this cohort and an independent cohort of a few hundred donors, the cumulative frequency of public TCR beta family members distinguished carriers of CMV infection plus the relevant HLA type.

Here V drops 5 bases and J drops 4 bases, and the junction holds 9 bases not matched to any gene. Its CDR3 holds 15 amino acids, cysteine through phenylalanine. The only DNA kept is the CDR3, 45 bases in frame from the first base. In the germline V gene (reference sequence), CDR1 corresponds to MNHEY and CDR2 to SMNVEV. The treatment or condition label corresponds to: in vitro stimulation with specific CMV peptide epitopes to enrich CMV-specific T cells. This sequence originates from a human donor in good health (CMV status not recorded). Some clones in this sample may be carry-over from other donors' samples. Recombination joined TRBV27 with TRBJ2-5, with 8 middle bases fitting TRBD2. Material: CD8+ T cells from cultured PBMCs, obtained from culture after CMV antigen stimulation. The CDR3 loop reads CASSPSRLARETQYF. The nucleotide sequence is given as TGTGCCAGCAGTCCGTCCCGACTAGCGAGAGAGACCCAGTACTTC.